Listed here are 8 T cell receptor beta chains from one sample, sequenced in a study of cytomegalovirus exposure and HLA in healthy donors. PCR primers comprised 60 Vbeta and 13 Jbeta primers. Using immunoSEQ multiplex PCR, the repertoire was profiled, and TCRdb retains in-frame clones only, with some absent. Of about 88,000 clones in the sample, approximately 90% are singletons; the top ten hold approximately 2.2%. Sequencing used PBMCs. These TCRs come from a young man in good health and CMV-seronegative.

The table lists this clone with a few counts. The V and J genes are TRBV25-1 and TRBJ2-7, with 8 bases fitting TRBD1. Trimming at V came to 4 bases and at J to 4 bases, leaving 6 bases not matched to a gene. The germline gives CDR1 MGHDK, CDR2 SYGVNS. The CDR3 contains 14 residues. In nucleotides, the CDR3 is TGTGCCAGCAGTGCGCAGGGGGCGAAATACGAGCAGTACTTC. This encodes CASSAQGAKYEQYF.

V and J are TRBV27 and TRBJ2-3; maybe TRBD1 (6 bases). Between the trimmed V and J ends, which lost 1 base and 4 bases, there was a span of 9 bases. Per the germline V gene, CDR1 is MNHEY and CDR2 is SMNVEV (reference sequence). This CDR3 is 14 amino acids long. DNA for the CDR3: TGTGCCAGCAGTTTATACAGGGCATCAGATACGCAGTATTTT. Protein: CASSLYRASDTQYF.

The V call is TRBV15, the J call TRBJ2-7; the D gene is possibly TRBD2 (7 bases). There are 15 residues in the CDR3. The V gene lost 0 bases and the J gene lost 2 bases, with 11 bases spanning the gap. The germline gives CDR1 LNHNV, CDR2 YYDKDF (reference sequence). This CDR3 reads CATSRDKGGPYEQYF. CDR3 coding DNA: TGTGCCACCAGCAGAGATAAGGGGGGGCCCTACGAGCAGTACTTC.

This clone was seen a single time. This chain connects TRBV7-9 to TRBJ2-7, with D hard to call. In germline, CDR1 is SEHNR, CDR2 FQNEAQ (reference sequence). The CDR3 consists of 12 residues. Trimming stripped 2 bases from V and 7 bases from J, with 9 bases between. Written as DNA, the CDR3 is TGTGCCAGCAGCTTAATAGTTTGGGAGCAGTACTTC. Encoded protein: CASSLIVWEQYF.

The chain employs TRBV7-8 and TRBJ2-7; tentatively, D is TRBD2 (6 bases). CDR1 is SGHVS and CDR2 is FQNEAQ in the germline V gene. The CDR3 length is 17 residues. V lost 0 bases to trimming and J lost 4 bases, with 19 bases between them. The CDR3: CASSLAGSGAKWYEQYF. DNA of the CDR3: TGTGCCAGCAGCTTAGCTGGTAGCGGAGCCAAATGGTACGAGCAGTACTTC.

About this clone itself: One end of the junction does not line up with germline, which may come from a read error. The chain employs TRBV5-1 and TRBJ1-2; tentative D call: TRBD1 (5 bases). This CDR3 has 13 residues. The germline V gene has CDR1 SGHRS and CDR2 YFSETQ. The CDR3 spells CTSSLGGGYGYTF. The CDR3 nucleotides read TGCACCAGCAGCTTGGGGGGGGGTTATGGCTACACCTTC.

The V call is TRBV29-1, the J call TRBJ2-6; 8 bases match TRBD2. This CDR3 contains 23 residues. Per the germline V gene, CDR1 is SQVTM and CDR2 is ANQGSEA. The V segment lost 3 bases and the J segment 1 base; nucleotides outside the gene matches: 26. Here the CDR3 DNA reads TGCAGCGTTGATTGTGCCGTATTGGCGGGAGGAGGCGAAACTATATCTGGGGCCAACGTCCTGACTTTC. The encoded protein is CSVDCAVLAGGGETISGANVLTF.

The rearrangement joins TRBV9 to TRBJ1-3; perhaps TRBD1 as D (5 bases). The CDR3 consists of 14 residues. Trimming removed 0 bases from V and 4 bases from J, with 8 bases in between. Germline CDR1 reads SGDLS; CDR2 reads YYNGEE. This chain's CDR3 is CASSVVGAGNTIYF. The CDR3 DNA reads TGTGCCAGCAGCGTAGTAGGGGCCGGAAACACCATATATTTT.